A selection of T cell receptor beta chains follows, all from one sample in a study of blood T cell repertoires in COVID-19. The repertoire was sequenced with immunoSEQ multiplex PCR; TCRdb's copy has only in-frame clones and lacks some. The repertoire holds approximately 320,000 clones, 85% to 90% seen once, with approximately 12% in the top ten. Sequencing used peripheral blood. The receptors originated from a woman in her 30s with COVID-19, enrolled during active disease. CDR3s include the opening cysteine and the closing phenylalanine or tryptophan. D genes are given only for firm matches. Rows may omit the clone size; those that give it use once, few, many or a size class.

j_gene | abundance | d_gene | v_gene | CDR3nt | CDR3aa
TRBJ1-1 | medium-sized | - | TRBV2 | TGTGCCAGCAGTGTCGGCGGGATGGACACTGAAGCTTTCTTT | CASSVGGMDTEAFF
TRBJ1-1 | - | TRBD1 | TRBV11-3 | TGTGCCAGCAGCCCTAGACAGGGGGAGAACACTGAAGCTTTCTTT | CASSPRQGENTEAFF
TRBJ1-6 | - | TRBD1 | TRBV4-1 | TGCGCCAGCAGCCAAGGGGGGACAGGGTTGGGGAGGTCACCCCTCCACTTT | CASSQGGTGLGRSPLHF
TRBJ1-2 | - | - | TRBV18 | TGTGCCAGCTCACCAGTGGCCCAGGGGCCTGGCTACACCTTC | CASSPVAQGPGYTF
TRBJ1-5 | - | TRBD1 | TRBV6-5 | TGTGCCGCCGCAGAAGGCAGGGGGCGCAATCAGCCCCAGCATTTT | CAAAEGRGRNQPQHF
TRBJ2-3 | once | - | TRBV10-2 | TGCGCCAGCATGGGGGGAGGGGGACCGACAGATACGCAGTATTTT | CASMGGGGPTDTQYF
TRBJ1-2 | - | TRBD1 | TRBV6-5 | TGTGCCAGCAGTTACGGGGGACAGGGTGGAGATGGCTACACCTTC | CASSYGGQGGDGYTF
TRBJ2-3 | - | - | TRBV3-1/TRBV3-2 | TGTGCCAGCAGCCAAGACCCACAGGCGGCAAGTACGCAGTATTTT | CASSQDPQAASTQYF
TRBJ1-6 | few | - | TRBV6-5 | TGTGCCAGCACGGGGGGGCCTACTTATTCACCCCTCCACTTT | CASTGGPTYSPLHF
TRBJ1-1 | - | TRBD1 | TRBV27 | TGTGCCAGCAGTACGACAGGGGGCTTGACTGAAGCTTTCTTT | CASSTTGGLTEAFF
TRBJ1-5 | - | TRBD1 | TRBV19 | TGTGCCAGTAGTCGACAGGGTTCCGATCAGCCCCAGCATTTT | CASSRQGSDQPQHF
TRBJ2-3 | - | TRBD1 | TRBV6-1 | TGTGCCAGCAGTGAATCTCCGCCAGGGGGTCCAGATACGCAGTATTTT | CASSESPPGGPDTQYF
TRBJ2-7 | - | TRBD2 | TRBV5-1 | TGCGCCAGCACCCTCGGGGGAGGGACCGAGCAGTACTTC | CASTLGGGTEQYF
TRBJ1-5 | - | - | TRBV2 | TGTGCCAGCAGGGGCAGCTCTAGCAATCAGCCCCAGCATTTT | CASRGSSSNQPQHF
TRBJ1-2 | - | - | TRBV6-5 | TGTGCCAGCAGTCCTACAGGAGCCGGGTACACCTTC | CASSPTGAGYTF
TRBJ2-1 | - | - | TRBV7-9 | TGTGCCAGCAGCTTAGGTCCCTCCTCTGATGAGCAGTTCTTC | CASSLGPSSDEQFF
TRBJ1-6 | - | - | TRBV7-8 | TGTGCCAGCAGCTTAACCCTTATCGGACAGCCCCATTCACCCCTCCACTTT | CASSLTLIGQPHSPLHF
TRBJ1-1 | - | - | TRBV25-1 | TGTGCCAGCAGAGATACCTTCCGCGGCACTGAAGCTTTCTTT | CASRDTFRGTEAFF
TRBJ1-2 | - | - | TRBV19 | TGTGCCAGTAGGGCAGGGATAGGCAACTATGGCTACACCTTC | CASRAGIGNYGYTF
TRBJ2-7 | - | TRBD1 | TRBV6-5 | TGTGCCAGCAGAGGGACAGAGCGCTACGAGCAGTACTTC | CASRGTERYEQYF
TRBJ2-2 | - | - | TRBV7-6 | TGTGCCAGCAGCTGGGGGGGGCGGCGCACCGGGGAGCTGTTTTTT | CASSWGGRRTGELFF
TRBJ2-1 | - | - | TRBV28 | TGTGCCAGCAGTCCTGGACAGAGGAGCTCCTACAATGAGCAGTTCTTC | CASSPGQRSSYNEQFF
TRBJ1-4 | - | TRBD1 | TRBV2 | TGTGCCAGCAGGCCCGACAGGGGGCTCTATGAAAAACTGTTTTTT | CASRPDRGLYEKLFF
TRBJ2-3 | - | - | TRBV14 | TGTGCCAGCAGCCTGAGGCTTGGGTCCACAGATACGCAGTATTTT | CASSLRLGSTDTQYF
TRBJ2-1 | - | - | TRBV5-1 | TGCGCCAGCAGAGTAGACAGTCACTACAATGAGCAGTTCTTC | CASRVDSHYNEQFF
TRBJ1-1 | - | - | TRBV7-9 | TGTGCCAGCAGCTTAGCGGACTCCCTTGAAGCTTTCTTT | CASSLADSLEAFF
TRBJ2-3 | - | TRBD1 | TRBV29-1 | TGCAGCGTGGAAGACAGGGGGAAGTTCGATACGCAGTATTTT | CSVEDRGKFDTQYF
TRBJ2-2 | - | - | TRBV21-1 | - | CASSKVGPGTGELFF
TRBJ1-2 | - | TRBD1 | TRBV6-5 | TGTGCCAGCAGTCCCGGGACAGGGCAGATCTACACCTTC | CASSPGTGQIYTF
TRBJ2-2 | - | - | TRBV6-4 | TGTGCCAGCAGTGCCCGAGCCTCTAAGTCCCCCGGGGAGCTGTTTTTT | CASSARASKSPGELFF
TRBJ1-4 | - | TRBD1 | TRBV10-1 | TGCGCCAGCACTTCGACAGGGGGGAACGAAAAACTGTTTTTT | CASTSTGGNEKLFF
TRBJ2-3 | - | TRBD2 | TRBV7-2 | TGTGCCAGCAGCCCCCGGGGGCGGGGGGGCCTGGATACGCAGTATTTT | CASSPRGRGGLDTQYF
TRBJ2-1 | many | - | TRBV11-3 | TGTGCCAGCAGCATTAGGGCTAGCAATTACAATGAGCAGTTCTTC | CASSIRASNYNEQFF
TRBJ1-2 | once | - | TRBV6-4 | TGTGCCAGCAGTGACTTCGCGGGGGCCAGGGGCTACACCTTC | CASSDFAGARGYTF
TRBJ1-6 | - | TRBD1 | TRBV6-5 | TGTGCCAGCAGTTACTCCCCGGGACAGAATAATTCACCCCTCCACTTT | CASSYSPGQNNSPLHF
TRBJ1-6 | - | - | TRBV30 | TGTGCCTGGAGCCCCCGCGGAAGGTCACCCCTCCACTTT | CAWSPRGRSPLHF
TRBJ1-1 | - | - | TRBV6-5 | TGTGCCAGCAGTTACGGTTCGGGGTTTGGGAACACTGAAGCTTTCTTT | CASSYGSGFGNTEAFF
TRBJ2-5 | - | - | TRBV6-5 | TGTGCCAGCAGTTACGAGGGCAGGGGATCCCAAGAGACCCAGTACTTC | CASSYEGRGSQETQYF
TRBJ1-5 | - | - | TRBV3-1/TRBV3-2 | TGTGCCAGCAGCCAAGTCACAGGTCGCCCAGATCAGGCAAGGCATTTT | CASSQVTGRPDQARHF
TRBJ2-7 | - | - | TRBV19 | TGTGCCAGTGGGTGGGGCGAAACCTACGAGCAGTACTTC | CASGWGETYEQYF
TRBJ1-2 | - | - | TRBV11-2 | TGTGCCAGCAGCCCTCGAGGAAACTATGGCTACACCTTC | CASSPRGNYGYTF
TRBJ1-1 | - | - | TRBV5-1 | TGCGCCAGCAGCACGACAACAGGGACGACTGAAGCTTTCTTT | CASSTTTGTTEAFF